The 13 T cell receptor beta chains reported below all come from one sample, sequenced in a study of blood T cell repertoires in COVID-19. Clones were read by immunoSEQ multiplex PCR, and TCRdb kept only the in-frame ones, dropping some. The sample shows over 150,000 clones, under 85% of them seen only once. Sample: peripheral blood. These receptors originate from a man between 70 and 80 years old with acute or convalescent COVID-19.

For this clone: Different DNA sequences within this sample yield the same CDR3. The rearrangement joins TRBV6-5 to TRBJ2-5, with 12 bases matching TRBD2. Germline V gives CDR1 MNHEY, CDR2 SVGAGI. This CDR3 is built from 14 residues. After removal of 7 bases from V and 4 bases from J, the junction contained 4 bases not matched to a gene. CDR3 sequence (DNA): TGTGCCAGCACTAGCGGGGGGGCCGGAGAGACCCAGTACTTC. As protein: CASTSGGAGETQYF.

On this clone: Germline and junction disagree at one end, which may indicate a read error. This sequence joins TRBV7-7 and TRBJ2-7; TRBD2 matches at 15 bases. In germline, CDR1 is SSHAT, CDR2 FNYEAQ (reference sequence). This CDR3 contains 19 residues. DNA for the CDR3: TGTGCTAGCAGCCCTAATCCCCACGGGACTAGCGGGAGGAGATACGAGCAGTACTTC. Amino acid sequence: CASSPNPHGTSGRRYEQYF.

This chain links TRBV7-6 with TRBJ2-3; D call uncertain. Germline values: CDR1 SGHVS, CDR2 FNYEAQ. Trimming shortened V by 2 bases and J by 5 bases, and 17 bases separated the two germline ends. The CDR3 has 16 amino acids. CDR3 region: CASSLSSVNLLDTQYF. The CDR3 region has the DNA TGTGCCAGCAGCTTATCCAGCGTCAACCTTTTAGATACGCAGTATTTT.

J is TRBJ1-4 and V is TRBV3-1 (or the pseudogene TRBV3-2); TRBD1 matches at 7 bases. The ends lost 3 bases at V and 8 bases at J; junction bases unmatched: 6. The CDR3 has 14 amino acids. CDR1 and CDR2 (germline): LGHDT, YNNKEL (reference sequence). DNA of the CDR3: TGTGCCAGCAGCCACCGACAGGGAGGCGAAAAACTGTTTTTT. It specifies CASSHRQGGEKLFF.

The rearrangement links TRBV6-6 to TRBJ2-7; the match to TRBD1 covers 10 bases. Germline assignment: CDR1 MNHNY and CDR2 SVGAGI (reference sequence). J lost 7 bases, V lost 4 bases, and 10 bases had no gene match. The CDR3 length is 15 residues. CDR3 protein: CASSSAGQGSWEQYF. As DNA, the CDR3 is TGTGCCAGCAGTTCCGCGGGACAGGGGTCTTGGGAGCAGTACTTC.

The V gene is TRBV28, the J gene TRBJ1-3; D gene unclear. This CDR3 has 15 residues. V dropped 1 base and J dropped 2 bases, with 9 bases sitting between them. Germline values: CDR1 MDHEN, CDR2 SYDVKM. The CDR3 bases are TGTGCCAGCAGTTTATATTTACTACCTGGAAACACCATATATTTT. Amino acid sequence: CASSLYLLPGNTIYF.

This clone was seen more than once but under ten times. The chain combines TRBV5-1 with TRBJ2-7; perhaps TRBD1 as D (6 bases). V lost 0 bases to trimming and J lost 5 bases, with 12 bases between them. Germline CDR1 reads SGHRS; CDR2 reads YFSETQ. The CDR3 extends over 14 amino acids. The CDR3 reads CASSLAQGTDEQYF. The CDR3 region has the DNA TGCGCCAGCAGCTTGGCACAGGGTACGGACGAGCAGTACTTC.

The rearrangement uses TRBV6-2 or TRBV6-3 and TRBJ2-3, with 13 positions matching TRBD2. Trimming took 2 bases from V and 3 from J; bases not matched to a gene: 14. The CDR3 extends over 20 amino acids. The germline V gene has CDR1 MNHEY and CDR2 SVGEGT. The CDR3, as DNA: TGTGCCAGCAGTTACCCGGGACTAGCGGGACCATTTCTAGAGACAGATACGCAGTATTTT. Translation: CASSYPGLAGPFLETDTQYF.

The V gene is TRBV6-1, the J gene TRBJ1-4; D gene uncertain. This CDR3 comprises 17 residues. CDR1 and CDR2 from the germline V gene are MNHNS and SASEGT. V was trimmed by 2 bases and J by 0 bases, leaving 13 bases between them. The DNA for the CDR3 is TGTGCCAGCAGTGAATGGGGAGCGGCCGCAACTAATGAAAAACTGTTTTTT. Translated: CASSEWGAAATNEKLFF.

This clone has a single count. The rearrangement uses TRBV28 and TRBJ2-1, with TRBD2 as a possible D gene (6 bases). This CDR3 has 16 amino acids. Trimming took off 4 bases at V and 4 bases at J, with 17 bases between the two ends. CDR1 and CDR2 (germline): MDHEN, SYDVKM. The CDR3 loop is CASSSFAGTPYNEQFF. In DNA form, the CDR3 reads TGTGCCAGCAGTTCTTTTGCCGGGACTCCGTACAATGAGCAGTTCTTC.

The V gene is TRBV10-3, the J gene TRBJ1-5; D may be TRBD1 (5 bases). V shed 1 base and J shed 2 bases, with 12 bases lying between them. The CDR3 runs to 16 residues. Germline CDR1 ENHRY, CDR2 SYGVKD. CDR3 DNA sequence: TGTGCCATCAGTGAGTACCAGGGTCAAGGCAATCAGCCCCAGCATTTT. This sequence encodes CAISEYQGQGNQPQHF.

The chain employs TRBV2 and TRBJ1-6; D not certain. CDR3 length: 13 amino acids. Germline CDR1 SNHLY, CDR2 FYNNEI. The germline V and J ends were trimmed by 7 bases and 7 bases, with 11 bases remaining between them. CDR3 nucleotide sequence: TGTGCCAGCACACTTTCCTTCAATTCACCCCTCCACTTT. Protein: CASTLSFNSPLHF.

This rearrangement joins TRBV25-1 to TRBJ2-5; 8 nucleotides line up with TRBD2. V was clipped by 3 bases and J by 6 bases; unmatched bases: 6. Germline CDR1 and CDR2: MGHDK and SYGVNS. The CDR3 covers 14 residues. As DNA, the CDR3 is TGTGCCAGCAGTGACCCGGGGGGGGCAAAGACCCAGTACTTC. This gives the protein CASSDPGGAKTQYF.